Listed below are T cell receptor beta chains from one sample, sequenced in a study of PD-1 blockade in classical Hodgkin lymphoma. TCRdb's table, derived via immunoSEQ multiplex PCR, lists solely in-frame clones and lacks some. The sample holds some 58,000 clones; around nine tenths are singletons and the top ten take around 5.4%. The material sequenced was peripheral blood mononuclear cells (PBMCs), taken before the second cycle of nivolumab. The source of these receptors is a human donor with classical Hodgkin lymphoma. CDR3s include the opening cysteine and the closing phenylalanine or tryptophan. D genes are given only for firm matches. Size tells how often a clone was seen (once, few, many) or the class of an expanded clone, and some rows leave it out.

cdr3_aa cdr3_nt v_call d_call j_call clone_size
CASSFGRGSGELFF TGCGCCAGCAGCTTTGGCAGGGGGTCGGGCGAGCTGTTTTTT TRBV5-1 TRBD1 TRBJ2-2 -
CASSLEASVYEQYF TGTGCCAGCAGCTTAGAGGCTAGCGTCTACGAGCAGTACTTC TRBV7-8 - TRBJ2-7 -
CASSLGAPNSPLHF TGCGCCAGCAGCTTGGGGGCTCCCAATTCACCCCTCCACTTT TRBV5-1 - TRBJ1-6 -
CASSLGMTAIVEQFF TGTGCCAGCAGCTTAGGGATGACAGCTATCGTTGAGCAGTTCTTC TRBV7-9 - TRBJ2-1 -
CASSILIAGDYEQYF TGTGCCAGTAGTATCTTAATAGCGGGGGACTACGAGCAGTACTTC TRBV19 TRBD2 TRBJ2-7 -
CASSPLAGGLADTQYF TGTGCCAGCTCACCACTAGCGGGGGGGCTGGCAGATACGCAGTATTTT TRBV18 TRBD2 TRBJ2-3 -
CASSLPGAGGNTIYF TGTGCCAGCAGCTTACCGGGGGCAGGAGGAAACACCATATATTTT TRBV9 - TRBJ1-3 -
CASSSQRDSGNTIYF TGTGCCAGCAGTTCCCAGCGGGACTCTGGAAACACCATATATTTT TRBV6-5 - TRBJ1-3 -
CASSLEGYYGYTF TGCGCCAGCAGCTTGGAGGGGTATTATGGCTACACCTTC TRBV5-1 - TRBJ1-2 -
CASSESGRGGYGYTF TGTGCCAGCAGTGAATCGGGAAGGGGCGGCTATGGCTACACCTTC TRBV25-1 - TRBJ1-2 -
CASSLGDGASGGWTQYF TGTGCCAGCAGCTTAGGAGATGGGGCAAGCGGGGGATGGACCCAGTACTTC TRBV11-2 TRBD2 TRBJ2-5 -
CASSPETGAKNNEQFF TGCGCCAGCAGCCCGGAGACAGGGGCGAAAAACAATGAGCAGTTCTTC TRBV5-1 TRBD1 TRBJ2-1 -
CASRIEGGSYNEQFF TGCGCCAGCAGAATCGAGGGGGGGTCCTACAATGAGCAGTTCTTC TRBV4-1 - TRBJ2-1 -
CASRRTTNEKLFF TGTGCCAGCAGGCGGACAACTAATGAAAAACTGTTTTTT TRBV14 - TRBJ1-4 -
CASSLAPSNTGELFF TGCGCCAGCAGCTTGGCCCCTAGCAACACCGGGGAGCTGTTTTTT TRBV5-1 - TRBJ2-2 -
CASSEWNLLNYGYTF TGTGCCAGCAGTGAATGGAACCTACTTAACTATGGCTACACCTTC TRBV25-1 - TRBJ1-2 -
CAWSVGRGAGETQYF TGTGCCTGGAGTGTAGGTCGGGGGGCGGGGGAGACCCAGTACTTC TRBV30 - TRBJ2-5 once
CASSEYQGPYEKLFF TGTGCCAGCAGTGAATACCAGGGCCCCTATGAAAAACTGTTTTTT TRBV6-1 - TRBJ1-4 -
CASSSRLGRSRNEQFF TGTGCCAGCAGCTCCAGACTAGGCCGAAGTCGCAATGAGCAGTTCTTC TRBV7-6 - TRBJ2-1 -
CASSPDLYTGELFF TGTGCCAGCAGTCCTGACTTATACACCGGGGAGCTGTTTTTT TRBV6-6 - TRBJ2-2 once
CASRPGGLSYEQYF TGTGCCAGCAGACCGGGGGGATTATCCTACGAGCAGTACTTC TRBV28 TRBD2 TRBJ2-7 -
CASSSTGIDNSPLHF TGTGCCAGCAGCTCAACAGGGATTGATAATTCACCCCTCCACTTT TRBV5-4 - TRBJ1-6 -
CASSYAGGPNEKLFF TGTGCCAGCAGTTACGCAGGGGGCCCTAATGAAAAACTGTTTTTT TRBV6-5 TRBD1 TRBJ1-4 once
CASSFLTDTYEQYF TGCGCCAGCAGCTTCTTGACAGACACCTACGAGCAGTACTTC TRBV5-1 - TRBJ2-7 -
CASSHNRAGNQETQYF TGCGCCAGCAGCCACAACAGGGCTGGGAACCAAGAGACCCAGTACTTC TRBV4-1 - TRBJ2-5 -
CASSPSDRGTGNTIYF TGTGCCAGCAGCCCTTCCGACAGGGGGACTGGAAACACCATATATTTT TRBV9 TRBD1 TRBJ1-3 -
CASSRLDINEQFF TGTGCCAGCAGTCGATTGGACATCAATGAGCAGTTCTTC TRBV6-1 - TRBJ2-1 -
CASSETGTGNGNTIYF TGCGCCAGCAGCGAAACCGGGACAGGGAACGGAAACACCATATATTTT TRBV5-1 TRBD1 TRBJ1-3 -
CASSYLGNTEAFF TGTGCCAGCAGCTATCTCGGGAACACTGAAGCTTTCTTT TRBV7-9 - TRBJ1-1 -